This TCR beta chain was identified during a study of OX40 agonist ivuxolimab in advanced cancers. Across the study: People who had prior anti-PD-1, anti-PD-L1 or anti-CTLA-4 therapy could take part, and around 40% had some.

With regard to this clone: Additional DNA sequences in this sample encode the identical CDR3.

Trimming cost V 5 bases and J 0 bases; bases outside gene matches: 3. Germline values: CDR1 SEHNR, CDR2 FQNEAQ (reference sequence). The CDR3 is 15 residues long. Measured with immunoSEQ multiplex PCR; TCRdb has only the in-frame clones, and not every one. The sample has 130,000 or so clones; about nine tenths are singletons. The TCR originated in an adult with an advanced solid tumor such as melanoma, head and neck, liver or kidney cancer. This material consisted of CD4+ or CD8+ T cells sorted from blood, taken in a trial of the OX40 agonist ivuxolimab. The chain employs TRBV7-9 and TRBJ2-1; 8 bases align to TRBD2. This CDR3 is CASSPTSGSYNEQFF. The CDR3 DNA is TGTGCCAGCAGCCCCACTAGCGGCTCCTACAATGAGCAGTTCTTC.